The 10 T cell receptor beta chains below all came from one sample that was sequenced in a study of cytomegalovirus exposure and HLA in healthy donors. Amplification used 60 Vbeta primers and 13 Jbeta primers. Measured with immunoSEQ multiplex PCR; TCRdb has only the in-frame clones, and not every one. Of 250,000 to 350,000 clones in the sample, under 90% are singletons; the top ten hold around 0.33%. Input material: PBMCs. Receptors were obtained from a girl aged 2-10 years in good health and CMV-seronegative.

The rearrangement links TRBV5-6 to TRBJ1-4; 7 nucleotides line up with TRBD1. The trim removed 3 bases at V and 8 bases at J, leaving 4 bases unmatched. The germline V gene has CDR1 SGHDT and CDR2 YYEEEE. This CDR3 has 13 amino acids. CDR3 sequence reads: CASSSQGKEKLFF. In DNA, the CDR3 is TGTGCCAGCAGCTCACAGGGGAAGGAAAAACTGTTTTTT.

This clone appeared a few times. As DNA, the CDR3 is TGCGCCAGCAGTACCGCCGGGGGGGGTACCGAGCAGTACTTC. This translates into CASSTAGGGTEQYF. The chain is built from TRBV10-2 and TRBJ2-7; 8 positions agree with TRBD2. The CDR3 loop spans 14 amino acids. V was clipped by 5 bases and J by 6 bases; unmatched bases: 9. Germline V gene sequence: CDR1 WSHSY, CDR2 SAAADI.

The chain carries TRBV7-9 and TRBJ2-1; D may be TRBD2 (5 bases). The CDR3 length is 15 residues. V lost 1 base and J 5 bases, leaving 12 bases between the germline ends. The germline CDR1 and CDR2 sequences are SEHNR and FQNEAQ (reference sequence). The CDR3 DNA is TGTGCCAGCAGCTTAGTACGGACTCAGAACAATGAGCAGTTCTTC. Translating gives CASSLVRTQNNEQFF.

The CDR3 DNA reads TGTGCCATCAGTGGGCGAAGGACAGGGGGTGTGAACACTGAAGCTTTCTTT. This gives the protein CAISGRRTGGVNTEAFF. V usage is TRBV10-3 and J usage is TRBJ1-1; 10 bases line up with TRBD1. The CDR3 runs to 17 residues. Germline CDR1 is ENHRY and CDR2 is SYGVKD. Trimming cost V 4 bases and J 0 bases; bases outside gene matches: 8.

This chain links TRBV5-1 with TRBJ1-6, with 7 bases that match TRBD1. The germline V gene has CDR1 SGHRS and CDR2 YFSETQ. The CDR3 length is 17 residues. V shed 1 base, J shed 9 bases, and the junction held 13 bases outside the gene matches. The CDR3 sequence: CASSLSGTAKGSSPLHF. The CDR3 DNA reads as TGCGCCAGCAGCTTGTCCGGGACAGCTAAGGGGAGTTCACCCCTCCACTTT.

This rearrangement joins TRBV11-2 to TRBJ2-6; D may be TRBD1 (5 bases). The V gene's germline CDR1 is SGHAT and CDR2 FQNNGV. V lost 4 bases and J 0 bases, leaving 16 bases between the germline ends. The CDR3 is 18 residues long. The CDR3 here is CASSYRRQLSSGANVLTF. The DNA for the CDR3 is TGTGCCAGCAGCTACCGCAGACAGTTGAGCTCTGGGGCCAACGTCCTGACTTTC.

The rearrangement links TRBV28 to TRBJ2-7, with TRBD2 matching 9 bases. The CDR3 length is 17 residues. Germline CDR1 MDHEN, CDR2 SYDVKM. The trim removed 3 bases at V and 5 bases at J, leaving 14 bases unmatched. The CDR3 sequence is CASSLAWGLAGSDEQYF. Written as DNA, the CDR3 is TGTGCCAGCAGTTTGGCCTGGGGGCTAGCGGGAAGCGACGAGCAGTACTTC.

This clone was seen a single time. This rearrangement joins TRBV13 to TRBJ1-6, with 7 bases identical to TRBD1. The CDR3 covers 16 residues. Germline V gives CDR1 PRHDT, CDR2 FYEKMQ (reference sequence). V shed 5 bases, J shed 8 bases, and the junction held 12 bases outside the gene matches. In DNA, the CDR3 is TGTGCCAGCAGCGAGACAGGGTCCGGGTCCGATTCACCCCTCCACTTT. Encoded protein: CASSETGSGSDSPLHF.

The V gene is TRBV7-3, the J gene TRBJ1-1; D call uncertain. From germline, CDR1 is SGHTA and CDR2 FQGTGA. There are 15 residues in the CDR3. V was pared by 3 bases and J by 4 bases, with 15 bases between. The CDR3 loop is CASSFLPQVGTEAFF. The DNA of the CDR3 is TGTGCCAGCAGCTTCCTGCCCCAGGTGGGCACTGAAGCTTTCTTT.

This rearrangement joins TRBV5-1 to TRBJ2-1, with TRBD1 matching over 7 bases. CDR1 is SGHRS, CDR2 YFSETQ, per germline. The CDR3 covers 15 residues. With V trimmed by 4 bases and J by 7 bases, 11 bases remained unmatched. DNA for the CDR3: TGCGCCAGCAGCCACGGACAGGAATGGAAGAATGAGCAGTTCTTC. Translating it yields CASSHGQEWKNEQFF.